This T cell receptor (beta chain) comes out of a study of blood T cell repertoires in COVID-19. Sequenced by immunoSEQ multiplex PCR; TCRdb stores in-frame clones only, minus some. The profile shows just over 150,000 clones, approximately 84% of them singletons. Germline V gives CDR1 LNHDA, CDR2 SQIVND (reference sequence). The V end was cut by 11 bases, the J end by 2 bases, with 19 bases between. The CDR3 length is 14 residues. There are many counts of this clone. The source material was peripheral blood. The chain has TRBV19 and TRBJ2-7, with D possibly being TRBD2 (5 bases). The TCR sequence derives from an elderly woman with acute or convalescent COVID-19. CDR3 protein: CASSAGLGTYEQYF. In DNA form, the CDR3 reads TGTGCCTCCTCCGCGGGCCTCGGGACCTACGAGCAGTACTTC.